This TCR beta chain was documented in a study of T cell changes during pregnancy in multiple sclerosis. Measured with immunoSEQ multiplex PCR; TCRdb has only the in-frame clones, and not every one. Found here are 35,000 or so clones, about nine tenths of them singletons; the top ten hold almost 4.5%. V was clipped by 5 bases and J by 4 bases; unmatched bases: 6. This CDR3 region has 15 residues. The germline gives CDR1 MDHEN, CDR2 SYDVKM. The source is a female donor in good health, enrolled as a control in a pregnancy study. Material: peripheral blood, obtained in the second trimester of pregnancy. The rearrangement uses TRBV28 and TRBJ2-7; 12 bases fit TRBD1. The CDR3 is CASSTGTGGAYEQYF. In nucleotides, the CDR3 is TGTGCCAGCAGTACAGGGACAGGGGGCGCGTACGAGCAGTACTTC.